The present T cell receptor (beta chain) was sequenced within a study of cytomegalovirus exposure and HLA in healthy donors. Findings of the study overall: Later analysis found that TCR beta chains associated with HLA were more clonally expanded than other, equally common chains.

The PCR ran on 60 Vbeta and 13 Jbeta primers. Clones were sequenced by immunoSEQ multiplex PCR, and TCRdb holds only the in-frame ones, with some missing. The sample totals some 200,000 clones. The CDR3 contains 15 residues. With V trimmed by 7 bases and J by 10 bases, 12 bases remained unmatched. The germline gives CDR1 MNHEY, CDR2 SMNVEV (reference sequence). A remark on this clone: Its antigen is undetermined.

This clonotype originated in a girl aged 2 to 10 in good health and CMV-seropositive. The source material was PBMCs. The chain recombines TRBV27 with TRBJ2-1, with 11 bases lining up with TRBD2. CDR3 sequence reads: CASIKLAGVSMEQFF. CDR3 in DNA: TGTGCCAGCATTAAACTAGCGGGAGTTAGTATGGAGCAGTTCTTC.